These 12 T cell receptor beta chains share one sample of origin, sequenced in a study of blood T cell repertoires in COVID-19. Repertoires were generated with immunoSEQ multiplex PCR, while TCRdb's copy carries only in-frame clones and drops some. The sample lists 110,000 to 150,000 clones; around three quarters were seen once. Sequencing was performed on peripheral blood. Receptors originate from a man between 60 and 75 years old with acute or convalescent COVID-19.

There are a few counts of this clone. The J gene is TRBJ2-3, the V gene TRBV9; TRBD2 matches at 13 bases. CDR1 is SGDLS and CDR2 is YYNGEE in the germline V gene. J gave up 0 bases and V 8 bases, and 9 bases lay outside the gene matches. The CDR3 sequence is 17 residues long. This chain's CDR3 is CASRTGTSGTSTDTQYF. The DNA for the CDR3 is TGTGCCAGTAGAACCGGGACTAGCGGGACTAGCACAGATACGCAGTATTTT.

The chain employs TRBV20-1 and TRBJ2-1; 7 nucleotides match TRBD2. Looked up from germline, CDR1 is DFQATT and CDR2 is SNEGSKA (reference sequence). The CDR3 contains 16 residues. V shed 3 bases, J shed 3 bases, and the junction held 11 bases outside the gene matches. The CDR3 DNA sequence: TGCAGTGCTAGTCCTGCGGGAGCATTTAACTACAATGAGCAGTTCTTC. It encodes CSASPAGAFNYNEQFF.

V is TRBV15 and J is TRBJ2-1; D remains ambiguous. The CDR3 spans 14 residues. Trimming took off 0 bases at V and 5 bases at J, with 8 bases between the two ends. CDR1 is LNHNV, CDR2 YYDKDF, per germline (reference sequence). CDR3 loop: CATSREVRNNEQFF. In nucleotides, the CDR3 is TGTGCCACCAGCAGAGAGGTCAGAAACAATGAGCAGTTCTTC.

The chain uses TRBV18 and TRBJ2-1; 8 positions agree with TRBD2. The germline V gene encodes CDR1 KGHSH and CDR2 LQKENI. The CDR3 spans 15 residues. V shed 6 bases and J 7 bases; nucleotides not matched to a gene: 11. The CDR3 reads CASSQGLAPGNEQFF. The CDR3 DNA follows: TGTGCCAGCTCCCAAGGACTAGCACCTGGGAATGAGCAGTTCTTC.

In its sample, this clone was seen a few times. The chain combines TRBV5-6 with TRBJ2-7; TRBD1 might be the D (5 bases). V dropped 3 bases and J dropped 3 bases, with 10 bases sitting between them. Germline-derived CDR1 and CDR2 are SGHDT and YYEEEE. The CDR3 consists of 13 residues. CDR3 amino acids: CASSSTGYYEQYF. CDR3 sequence (DNA): TGTGCCAGCAGCTCCACAGGTTACTACGAGCAGTACTTC.

The rearrangement joins TRBV5-4 to TRBJ2-2; possible D gene TRBD2, 5 bases. V shed 0 bases and J shed 4 bases, with 13 bases lying between them. Per germline, CDR1 SGHNT and CDR2 YYREEE (reference sequence). This CDR3 spans 16 amino acids. CDR3 residues: CASSLAGPAGTGELFF. In DNA, the CDR3 is TGTGCCAGCAGCTTGGCAGGTCCCGCGGGCACCGGGGAGCTGTTTTTT.

This clone was recorded a few times. CDR3 nucleotide sequence: TGTGCCAGCAGCTTAGAGTCTAGCGGGAGGGCCTACAATGAGCAGTTCTTC. Protein sequence: CASSLESSGRAYNEQFF. V is TRBV7-6 and J is TRBJ2-1; the match to TRBD2 covers 12 bases. The V gene end was trimmed by 1 base and the J gene end by 2 bases; junction bases not matched to a gene: 3. This CDR3 spans 17 amino acids. Germline V gene lookup returns CDR1 SGHVS and CDR2 FNYEAQ.

The chain carries TRBV25-1 and TRBJ2-5, with D perhaps matching TRBD1 (6 bases). There are 13 residues in the CDR3. CDR1 and CDR2 (germline): MGHDK, SYGVNS. V gave up 8 bases and J gave up 2 bases, with 12 bases separating them. DNA for the CDR3: TGTGCCAGCCTTGGGACATCTCAAGAGACCCAGTACTTC. It is translated as CASLGTSQETQYF.

This chain uses TRBV2 with TRBJ1-4; TRBD1 matches 7 bases. The CDR3 consists of 15 residues. CDR1 and CDR2 from the germline V gene are SNHLY and FYNNEI. The junction had 8 bases not matched to a gene; V was cut back by 5 bases and J by 5 bases. CDR3 nucleotide sequence: TGTGCCAGCAGTTCTCAGGGGGAGGCGAATGAAAAACTGTTTTTT. Its protein product is CASSSQGEANEKLFF.

The chain couples TRBV5-1 to TRBJ2-3, with 7 bases aligning to TRBD2. CDR1 SGHRS and CDR2 YFSETQ come from the germline V gene. Trimming cost V 8 bases and J 3 bases; bases outside gene matches: 6. This CDR3 has 13 residues. This CDR3 is CASRTSLTDTQYF. The CDR3 region has the DNA TGCGCCAGTCGGACTAGTCTGACAGATACGCAGTATTTT.

This sequence joins TRBV19 and TRBJ2-7, with a tentative D call TRBD1 (7 bases). This CDR3 is 12 amino acids long. Per germline, CDR1 LNHDA and CDR2 SQIVND (reference sequence). This chain's CDR3 is CGGTENSYEQYF. For the CDR3, the DNA is TGTGGCGGGACAGAAAACTCCTACGAGCAGTACTTC.

The V gene is TRBV19, the J gene TRBJ1-4; D is perhaps TRBD1 (6 bases). The CDR3 runs to 13 residues. With 4 bases removed from V and 7 bases from J, the gap between germline ends came to 10 bases. CDR1 and CDR2 (germline): LNHDA, SQIVND (reference sequence). The CDR3 spells CASSTGTLEKLFF. The CDR3 nucleotides read TGTGCCAGTAGTACCGGGACACTTGAAAAACTGTTTTTT.